The 12 T cell receptor beta chains in this list originate from one sample, sequenced in a study of human CD8 memory T cell subsets. UMI-labeled 5' RACE produced the TCR beta libraries. From its re-call of the 5' RACE reads, TCRdb lists each CDR3 protein once, without DNA. This sample contains 2,500 to 3,500 distinct CDR3 sequences. The sequenced sample consisted of CD8+ T cells from PBMCs. All receptors derive from a human donor in good health.

The rearrangement links TRBV7-8 to TRBJ1-3; TCRdb lists TRBD1, though no DNA is available to test this call. CDR1 SGHVS and CDR2 FQNEAQ come from the germline V gene. The CDR3 runs 16 residues. The CDR3 here is CASSLLGGSSGNTIYF. Full variable domain (missing parts from reference TRBV7-8 and TRBJ1-3): GAGVSQSPRYKVAKRGQDVALRCDPISGHVSLFWYQQALGQGPEFLTYFQNEAQLDKSGLPSDRFFAERPEGSVSTLKIQRTQQEDSAVYLCASSLLGGSSGNTIYFGEGSWLTVV.

The gene calls are TRBV3-1 and TRBJ2-5; the D call of TRBD2 rests on TCRdb alone, since no DNA is present to check it. Germline V lookup: CDR1 LGHDT, CDR2 YNNKEL (reference sequence). The CDR3 runs 16 residues. This CDR3 reads CASSPRTSGGDETQYF.

This clonotype shows up as medium-sized by frequency. The chain recombines TRBV12-3 or TRBV12-4 with TRBJ2-5; the TRBD2 assignment by TCRdb is unverifiable without DNA. The length of the CDR3 is 16 residues. The CDR3 sequence: CASSSASGGGVETQYF.

The J gene is TRBJ1-5, the V gene TRBV18. The germline CDR1 and CDR2 sequences are KGHSH and LQKENI. CDR3 length: 15 residues. CDR3 sequence reads: CASSPGQGHNQPQHF.

The chain carries TRBV4-3 and TRBJ2-7; TCRdb picks TRBD1, but there is no DNA to check that call. The CDR3 contains 16 residues. Germline assignment: CDR1 LGHNA and CDR2 YSLEER. The CDR3 loop is CASSQDGTGITYEQYF.

This rearrangement joins TRBV7-9 to TRBJ2-7; TCRdb returns TRBD1, unconfirmable since there is no DNA. Per the germline V gene, CDR1 is SEHNR and CDR2 is FQNEAQ (reference sequence). The CDR3 is 13 amino acids. The CDR3 spells CASSSTPHPEQYF.

J is TRBJ2-1 and V is TRBV7-9; TCRdb's assignment of TRBD2 cannot be checked, as there is no DNA. Germline V gene data show CDR1 as SEHNR and CDR2 as FQNEAQ (reference sequence). The CDR3 is made up of 15 amino acids. This CDR3 is CASSRGREQYNEQFF.

According to its frequency, this clonotype is large. V and J are TRBV6-5 and TRBJ1-1; TCRdb calls TRBD1, which cannot be checked without DNA. Germline assignment: CDR1 MNHEY and CDR2 SVGAGI. The CDR3 has 14 residues. This CDR3 is CASSSGQTTSEAFF.

The genes are TRBV6-1 and TRBJ2-2. Germline V gene lookup returns CDR1 MNHNS and CDR2 SASEGT. This CDR3 is 15 amino acids long. The CDR3 sequence: CASSEGQAETGELFF.

This clonotype registers medium-sized by frequency. The V call is TRBV9, the J call TRBJ2-1. The CDR3 is 15 amino acids. Looked up from germline, CDR1 is SGDLS and CDR2 is YYNGEE. The CDR3 region is CASSVRVGPYNEQFF.

This clonotype counts as medium-sized by frequency. The gene calls are TRBV6-2 or TRBV6-3 and TRBJ2-3; TCRdb's D gene call, TRBD2, goes unchecked for lack of DNA. Per the germline V gene, CDR1 is MNHEY and CDR2 is SVGEGT. The CDR3 covers 16 residues. This CDR3 is CASSLSGLAGVDTQYF.

This clonotype is identified as medium-sized from frequency. The rearrangement links TRBV6-2 or TRBV6-3 to TRBJ1-2. Germline V lookup: CDR1 MNHEY, CDR2 SVGEGT. The length of the CDR3 is 13 residues. This CDR3 reads CASSMTATYGYTF.